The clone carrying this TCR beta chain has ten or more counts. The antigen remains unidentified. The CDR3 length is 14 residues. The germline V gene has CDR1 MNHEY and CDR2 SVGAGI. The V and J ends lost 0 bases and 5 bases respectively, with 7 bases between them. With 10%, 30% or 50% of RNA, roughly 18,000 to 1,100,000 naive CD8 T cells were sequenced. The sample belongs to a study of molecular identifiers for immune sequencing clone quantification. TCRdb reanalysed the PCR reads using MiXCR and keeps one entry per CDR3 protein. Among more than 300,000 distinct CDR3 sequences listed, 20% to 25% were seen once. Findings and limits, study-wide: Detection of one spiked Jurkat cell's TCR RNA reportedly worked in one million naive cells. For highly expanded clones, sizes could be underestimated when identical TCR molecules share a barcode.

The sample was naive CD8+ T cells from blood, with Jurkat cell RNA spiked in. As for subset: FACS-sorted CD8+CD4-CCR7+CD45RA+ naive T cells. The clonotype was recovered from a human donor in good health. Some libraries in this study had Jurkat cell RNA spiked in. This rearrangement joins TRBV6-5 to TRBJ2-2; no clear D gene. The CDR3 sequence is CASSYSAVTGELFF. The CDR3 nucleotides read TGTGCCAGCAGTTACTCAGCCGTGACCGGGGAGCTGTTTTTT.